This T cell receptor beta chain was sequenced in a study of post-analysis software for immune sequencing data. Carried by the TCR beta cDNA libraries were unique molecular identifiers. Input amounts of roughly 0.9 to 10 million T cells were used. These gave around 500,000 cDNA molecules, so each molecule approximated one T cell. TCRdb recomputed calls from the PCR reads with MiXCR, one row per CDR3 protein. The table includes about 810,000 distinct CDR3 sequences, approximately 57% detected once. This clonotype has just a few counts. The target antigen is unknown. The study, taken as a whole, reports: Roughly 5 TRBV segments occurring more often in patients than controls included TRBV5-6, TRBV5-1 and TRBV20-1. Those with multiple sclerosis, the patient group, showed significantly lower normalized Chao1 diversity than controls.

Trimming removed 7 bases at V and 6 bases at J, with 21 bases between. Per germline, CDR1 SQVTM and CDR2 ANQGSEA. CDR3 length: 14 residues. The chain carries TRBV29-1 and TRBJ1-2, with D tentatively TRBD1 (5 bases). The TCR was taken from a girl under 18 with multiple sclerosis. Sequenced input: blood. The CDR3 reads CSAGPQTAPNGYTF. The DNA of the CDR3 is TGCAGCGCCGGCCCACAGACAGCTCCCAATGGCTACACCTTC.